The 20 T cell receptor beta chains below were found in one sample sequenced in a study of T cell clonality in common variable immunodeficiency. TCRdb's table, derived via immunoSEQ multiplex PCR, lists solely in-frame clones and lacks some. The record shows 35,000 or so clones for this sample, with no singletons present. The sequenced sample was peripheral blood mononuclear cells. The receptors here all came from a person aged 18 to 69 in good health.

This clone has at least ten counts. At one of its ends the junction is not consistent with the germline gene, which may arise from a read error. The sequence runs out 3 residues before the end of the CDR3; the remainder is reconstructed from the germline J gene. The chain uses TRBV4-2 and TRBJ2-1, with D possibly being TRBD1 (7 bases). Germline-derived CDR1 and CDR2 are LGHNA and YNFKEQ. The CDR3 is made up of 15 amino acids. Incomplete CDR3 DNA: TGCGCCAGCAGCCAACGGCGGGACAGCTACAATGAG. Protein sequence: CASSQRRDSYNE. The full CDR3 reads CASSQRRDSYNEQFF.

With regard to this clone: Coverage ceases 3 residues before the CDR3 finishes, and the germline J gene fills in the end. The rearrangement joins TRBV2 to TRBJ2-3; D is unclear. The CDR3 runs to 14 residues. Germline lookup yields CDR1 SNHLY and CDR2 FYNNEI. Trimming removed 5 bases at V and 1 base at J, with 10 bases between. The CDR3 sequence: CASSQDVGTDTQYF. The sequenced part of the CDR3 DNA is TGTGCCAGCAGTCAGGATGTCGGCACAGATACG.

The sample holds many counts of this clone. With the read ending 3 residues before the CDR3 end, the germline J gene is used to fill in that end. The chain recombines TRBV7-9 with TRBJ1-1, with 8 bases aligning to TRBD1. The CDR3 contains 15 residues. Losses at the gene ends were 2 bases for V and 4 bases for J; bases not matched to a gene: 6. The germline V gene encodes CDR1 SEHNR and CDR2 FQNEAQ (reference sequence). The sequenced part of the CDR3 DNA is TGTGCCAGCAGCTTACGGCAGGGGGCATCCACTGAA. Translating it yields CASSLRQGASTE. The CDR3 reads in full as CASSLRQGASTEAFF.

This clone was seen at least ten times. The CDR3 end is not reached by the read, which stops 3 residues before it; the germline J gene fills it in. The rearrangement joins TRBV14 to TRBJ2-1; a weak D match, TRBD2 (6 bases). Germline V gene lookup returns CDR1 SGHDN and CDR2 FVKESK. This CDR3 has 15 amino acids. Trimming shortened V by 2 bases and J by 1 base, and 9 bases separated the two germline ends. The part of the CDR3 DNA that was read is TGTGCCAGCAGCCAATTGGGACTTTCCTACAATGAG. This sequence encodes CASSQLGLSYNE. The CDR3 in full is CASSQLGLSYNEQFF.

This clone was seen ten or more times. The CDR3 end falls 3 residues outside the read, so it is completed with the germline J gene. This chain connects TRBV30 to TRBJ1-5, with TRBD1 identical over 7 bases. Germline trimming cut 3 bases from V and 7 bases from J; bases unmatched to any gene: 6. The V gene's germline CDR1 is GTSNPN and CDR2 SVGIG (reference sequence). The CDR3 loop spans 13 amino acids. The CDR3 DNA, read in part, is TGTGCCTGGAGAGCAGGGGGTCAGCAGCCC. It yields the protein CAWRAGGQQP. In full, the CDR3 reads CAWRAGGQQPQHF.

This clone was recorded at least ten times. Coverage ceases 3 residues before the CDR3 finishes, and the germline J gene fills in the end. The V call is TRBV15, the J call TRBJ2-5, with D unresolved. The germline V and J ends were trimmed by 4 bases and 4 bases, with 16 bases remaining between them. Germline values: CDR1 LNHNV, CDR2 YYDKDF (reference sequence). The CDR3 is 15 amino acids. CDR3 DNA, as far as it was read: TGTGCCACCAGCAACACCCAGGTGATGGGAGAGACC. This gives the protein CATSNTQVMGET. The whole CDR3 reads CATSNTQVMGETQYF.

This clone showed up many times. The read is 3 residues too short to cover the CDR3 end, so that end is filled in from the germline J gene. The chain carries TRBV12-3 or TRBV12-4 and TRBJ2-7, with TRBD1 identical over 9 bases. With 6 bases clipped from V and 3 bases from J, the junction kept 6 bases outside the gene matches. The CDR3 covers 14 residues. CDR3 residues: CASRLGQGNYEQYF. Partial CDR3 DNA: TGTGCCAGCAGGCTGGGACAGGGAAACTACGAG.

There are many counts of this clone. The CDR3 goes on 3 residues after the read ends, and that part is filled in from the germline J gene. The chain links TRBV14 to TRBJ1-1, with a tentative D call TRBD1 (6 bases). The CDR3 is 15 amino acids. V lost 4 bases and J lost 4, with 16 bases in between. In germline, CDR1 is SGHDN, CDR2 FVKESK. CDR3 protein: CASSPRITGRTEAFF. The CDR3 DNA, read in part, is TGTGCCAGCAGCCCGAGGATAACAGGGCGCACTGAA.

This clone was counted at least ten times. Read data end 3 residues before the CDR3 end; the end is taken from the germline J gene. The chain employs TRBV14 and TRBJ2-3; 9 bases align to TRBD2. V shed 3 bases, J shed 7 bases, and the junction held 11 bases outside the gene matches. CDR3 length: 16 residues. CDR1 and CDR2 (germline): SGHDN, FVKESK. The part of the CDR3 DNA that was read is TGTGCCAGCAGCCACCATGGGAGGCTAGCGGGATATACG. It specifies CASSHHGRLAGYT. The CDR3 as a whole reads CASSHHGRLAGYTQYF.

Remarks on this clone: Coverage ceases 3 residues before the CDR3 finishes, and the germline J gene fills in the end. The chain uses TRBV25-1 and TRBJ2-7; tentative D call: TRBD1 (6 bases). Trimming pared 1 base from V and 3 bases from J, leaving 10 bases between. The CDR3 totals 14 residues. Germline lookup yields CDR1 MGHDK and CDR2 SYGVNS. The part of the CDR3 DNA that was read is TGTGCCAGCAGTGAATTGGGACACAACTACGAG. Protein: CASSELGHNYE. The full-length CDR3 reads as CASSELGHNYEQYF.

This clone has a count of ten or more. The DNA ends 3 residues before the CDR3 does, and the rest of the CDR3 is filled in from the germline J gene. V is TRBV5-1 and J is TRBJ2-6, with D perhaps TRBD1 (5 bases). The germline gives CDR1 SGHRS, CDR2 YFSETQ. V was shortened by 4 bases and J by 0 bases, with 17 bases between the two germline ends. CDR3 length equals 18 residues. Partial CDR3 DNA: TGCGCCAGCAGCCCAGAGACAGACCCAATCTCTGGGGCCAACGTC. Protein product: CASSPETDPISGANV. The full CDR3 is CASSPETDPISGANVLTF. Complete variable domain (other parts from reference TRBV5-1 and TRBJ2-6): KAGVTQTPRYLIKTRGQQVTLSCSPISGHRSVSWYQQTPGQGLQFLFEYFSETQRNKGNFPGRFSGRQFSNSRSEMNVSTLELGDSALYLCASSPETDPISGANVLTFGAGSRLTVL.

In its sample, this clone was seen many times. Partial CDR3 DNA: TGTGCCATCAAATCCAGCGGGGGGGAAGAGACC. This sequence encodes CAIKSSGGEET. Given in full, the CDR3 is CAIKSSGGEETQYF. The chain employs TRBV10-3 and TRBJ2-5; TRBD2 matches 10 bases. The read gets to within 3 residues of the CDR3 end, and the germline J gene fills in the rest. V shed 7 bases, J shed 3 bases, and the junction held 5 bases outside the gene matches. The CDR3 is 14 residues long. From germline, CDR1 is ENHRY and CDR2 SYGVKD.

This clone was detected ten times or more. The CDR3 end is not reached by the read, which stops 3 residues before it; the germline J gene fills it in. This sequence joins TRBV5-1 and TRBJ2-1; 12 bases map to TRBD1. Unmatched junction bases numbered 3, after V lost 0 bases and J lost 8 bases. Germline lookup yields CDR1 SGHRS and CDR2 YFSETQ. This CDR3 has 15 amino acids. Here the CDR3 reads CASSLAGQGADEQFF. The DNA read from the CDR3 is TGCGCCAGCAGCTTGGCGGGACAGGGGGCGGATGAG.

In its sample, this clone was seen many times. The read falls 3 residues short of the CDR3 end, and the missing part is taken from the germline J gene. The chain has TRBV7-9 and TRBJ1-1; D is perhaps TRBD1 (5 bases). Trimming stripped 2 bases from V and 5 bases from J, with 12 bases between. The CDR3 is 14 amino acids. Germline V gene data show CDR1 as SEHNR and CDR2 as FQNEAQ (reference sequence). Incomplete CDR3 DNA: TGTGCCAGCAGCTTATTACATGGGACTACTGAA. It yields the protein CASSLLHGTTE. The entire CDR3 sequence reads CASSLLHGTTEAFF.

This clone was recorded many times. The CDR3 is cut off 3 residues early in the read; its end comes from the germline J gene. The V gene is TRBV9, the J gene TRBJ1-2, with D perhaps TRBD1 (6 bases). CDR3 length: 14 residues. Germline V gene data show CDR1 as SGDLS and CDR2 as YYNGEE. Trimming took off 3 bases at V and 4 bases at J, with 13 bases between the two ends. Partial CDR3 DNA: TGTGCCAGCAGCGCCGCCACAGGGAGCTATGGC. This codes for CASSAATGSYG. The entire CDR3 protein is CASSAATGSYGYTF.

This clone was counted at least ten times. The CDR3 goes on 3 residues after the read ends, and that part is filled in from the germline J gene. The chain couples TRBV12-3 or TRBV12-4 to TRBJ2-1; the D gene is possibly TRBD2 (7 bases). Trimming took 4 bases from V and 6 from J, leaving 25 bases between them. This CDR3 spans 18 amino acids. Here the CDR3 reads CASSSVGGLAVRGNEQFF. The CDR3 DNA, read in part, is TGTGCCAGCAGTTCAGTGGGGGGGCTAGCGGTGAGGGGCAATGAG.

This clone was seen repeatedly, ten times or more. Read coverage stops 3 residues before the CDR3 terminus; the germline J gene supplies the remainder. The V and J genes are TRBV18 and TRBJ1-1; D perhaps matches TRBD1 (6 bases). CDR3 length equals 13 residues. V lost 10 bases and J lost 1, with 13 bases in between. The germline CDR1 and CDR2 sequences are KGHSH and LQKENI. CDR3 DNA (partial): TGTGCCACCGATTCAGGGGCGAACACTGAA. Its protein is CATDSGANTE. The full-length CDR3 reads as CATDSGANTEAFF. Full variable domain (rest looked up from reference TRBV18 and TRBJ1-1): NAGVMQNPRHLVRRRGQEARLRCSPMKGHSHVYWYRQLPEEGLKFMVYLQKENIIDESGMPKERFSAEFPKEGPSILRIQQVVRGDSAAYFCATDSGANTEAFFGQGTRLTVV.

This clone came up many times. Coverage ceases 3 residues before the CDR3 finishes, and the germline J gene fills in the end. The J gene is TRBJ1-2, the V gene TRBV12-3 or TRBV12-4, with D perhaps TRBD1 (6 bases). Trimming stripped 4 bases from V and 4 bases from J, with 7 bases between. The CDR3 is made up of 12 amino acids. CDR3: CASSSGVYGYTF. Incomplete CDR3 DNA: TGTGCCAGCAGTTCAGGGGTCTATGGC.

This clone occurred many times. The observed sequence ends 3 residues before the CDR3 terminus, with the missing tail filled in from the germline J gene. The V gene is TRBV12-3 or TRBV12-4, the J gene TRBJ2-3; a weak D match, TRBD2 (7 bases). This CDR3 spans 16 amino acids. V was cut by 0 bases and J by 4 bases, with 14 bases left in between. The DNA read from the CDR3 is TGTGCCAGCAGTTTAGCGGGCAGGGGAGGGGCAGATACG. This encodes CASSLAGRGGADT. The entire CDR3 protein reads CASSLAGRGGADTQYF.

This clone was seen ten or more times. The read ends 3 residues early relative to the CDR3; the germline J gene fills the gap. The V gene is TRBV7-2, the J gene TRBJ2-7, with D perhaps matching TRBD2 (5 bases). Deletions cut 3 bases from V and 6 bases from J, with 15 bases between. The CDR3 has 14 amino acids. CDR1 is SGHTA and CDR2 is FQGNSA in the germline V gene. The DNA read from the CDR3 is TGTGCCAGCAGCTTTAGCGTCCTATCGGGCGAG. Translating gives CASSFSVLSGE. The entire CDR3 reads CASSFSVLSGEQYF.